One sample yielded the 31 T cell receptor beta chains listed below, sequenced in a study of blood T cells in healthy people across ages. Alongside a J-beta primer mix, a sample-barcoded 5' primer served in a second PCR lasting roughly 7 to 12 cycles. Each CDR3 protein is one row after TCRdb ran MiXCR on the 5' RACE reads. The data contain around 900,000 distinct CDR3 sequences, about 51% of them seen just once; the ten biggest clones take up roughly a fifth. The specimen sequenced was blood. Receptor source: a woman aged 60-75 years in good health.

The chain has TRBV7-2 and TRBJ2-5, with 8 bases matching TRBD2. The CDR3 loop spans 15 amino acids. V dropped 5 bases and J dropped 3; count of bases not matched to a gene: 8. Germline CDR1 reads SGHTA; CDR2 reads FQGNSA. The CDR3 nucleotides are TGTGCCAGCAGCCCCCAGTCAGCGGGAGAAGAGACCCAGTACTTC. Translation: CASSPQSAGEETQYF.

The V call is TRBV29-1, the J call TRBJ2-7; TRBD1 matches 8 bases. Germline CDR1 and CDR2: SQVTM and ANQGSEA. V was pared by 4 bases and J by 3 bases, with 8 bases of the junction left unmatched. The CDR3 extends over 14 amino acids. The CDR3: CSVAGWGTGYEQYF. CDR3 DNA sequence: TGCAGCGTTGCGGGTTGGGGGACAGGCTACGAGCAGTACTTC.

Many counts were recorded for this clonotype. The genes are TRBV4-2 and TRBJ2-5; a weak D match, TRBD2 (6 bases). This CDR3 comprises 16 residues. Between the trimmed V and J ends, which lost 3 bases and 4 bases, there was a span of 18 bases. CDR1 is LGHNA, CDR2 YNFKEQ, per germline. CDR3 loop: CASSQGTRGLGETQYF. The DNA for the CDR3 is TGTGCCAGCAGCCAGGGAACACGGGGGTTGGGAGAGACCCAGTACTTC.

The genes are TRBV7-9 and TRBJ2-7; TRBD1 might be the D (5 bases). CDR1 SEHNR and CDR2 FQNEAQ come from the germline V gene (reference sequence). The CDR3 is made up of 14 amino acids. Trimming stripped 5 bases from V and 7 bases from J, with 18 bases between. CDR3 in amino acids: CASSETRVVMEQYF. The CDR3 region has the DNA TGTGCCAGCAGCGAAACCAGGGTCGTGATGGAGCAGTACTTC.

This clonotype turned up a few times. The rearrangement joins TRBV4-1 to TRBJ1-2, with D possibly being TRBD1 (5 bases). The V end was cut by 1 base, the J end by 7 bases, with 16 bases between. Germline CDR1 reads MGHRA; CDR2 reads YSYEKL. There are 15 residues in the CDR3. The CDR3 coding sequence is TGCGCCAGCAGCCAAGTCCCGGGCTCCGGGGGTGGCTACACCTTC. This encodes CASSQVPGSGGGYTF.

The chain has TRBV28 and TRBJ2-5, with TRBD2 matching 15 bases. This CDR3 is built from 23 residues. Germline CDR1 and CDR2: MDHEN and SYDVKM. J gave up 2 bases and V 1 base, and 20 bases lay outside the gene matches. CDR3: CASSLSLFGLIKGLAGGQETQYF. The CDR3 DNA is TGTGCCAGCAGTTTATCCCTCTTTGGTCTTATAAAAGGACTAGCGGGAGGGCAAGAGACCCAGTACTTC.

The genes are TRBV25-1 and TRBJ2-3, with D possibly matching TRBD1 (5 bases). Per germline, CDR1 MGHDK and CDR2 SYGVNS. V lost 5 bases and J 2 bases, leaving 8 bases between the germline ends. This CDR3 has 13 residues. The CDR3 region is CASSQTDTDTQYF. CDR3 nucleotides: TGTGCCAGCAGTCAGACAGACACAGATACGCAGTATTTT.

V usage is TRBV11-2 and J usage is TRBJ2-1; possible D gene TRBD2, 5 bases. The end of the DNA is better explained by TRBJ2-7, so the J call may be wrong. The CDR3 consists of 16 residues. Germline values: CDR1 SGHAT, CDR2 FQNNGV. CDR3 protein: CASSLDTGSSYNEQYF. Here the CDR3 DNA reads TGTGCCAGCAGCTTAGATACGGGGAGCTCCTACAATGAGCAGTACTTC.

The chain links TRBV10-3 to TRBJ1-2; TRBD1 matches at 10 bases. Germline values: CDR1 ENHRY, CDR2 SYGVKD. The CDR3 is 15 amino acids. Losses at the gene ends were 0 bases for V and 8 bases for J; bases not matched to a gene: 6. CDR3 protein: CAISESQDRGDGYTF. The DNA of the CDR3 is TGTGCCATCAGTGAGTCCCAGGACAGGGGGGACGGCTACACCTTC.

CDR3 sequence (DNA): TGTGCCAGCAGTAACGGCAAGGGACCCGTCGACTATGGCTACACCTTC. Translated: CASSNGKGPVDYGYTF. This chain uses TRBV28 with TRBJ1-2; tentatively, D is TRBD1 (5 bases). The CDR3 runs 16 residues. CDR1 and CDR2 (germline): MDHEN, SYDVKM. V lost 5 bases, J lost 3 bases, and 19 bases lay in between.

This clonotype came up a few times. The chain joins TRBV28 to TRBJ1-2, with TRBD1 identical over 8 bases. The CDR3 runs to 12 residues. The V gene end was trimmed by 5 bases and the J gene end by 8 bases; junction bases not matched to a gene: 4. The germline V gene has CDR1 MDHEN and CDR2 SYDVKM. The DNA of the CDR3 is TGTGCCAGCAGTCAGGGGGCGCAAGGCTACACCTTC. Residues: CASSQGAQGYTF.

This chain joins TRBV20-1 and TRBJ2-1; 9 bases align to TRBD1. The CDR3 has 16 amino acids. The ends lost 3 bases at V and 7 bases at J; junction bases unmatched: 13. CDR1 and CDR2 (germline): DFQATT, SNEGSKA (reference sequence). CDR3 bases: TGCAGTGCTAGGGGTGCCGGACAGGGGATGGGAAATGAGCAGTTCTTC. Protein product: CSARGAGQGMGNEQFF.

This clonotype turned up a few times. The CDR3 DNA is TGCAGTGCTAGATCCGACAGGTTTGTCGATTCACCCCTCCACTTT. Residues: CSARSDRFVDSPLHF. This chain links TRBV20-1 with TRBJ1-6; possibly TRBD1 for D (6 bases). Germline-derived CDR1 and CDR2 are DFQATT and SNEGSKA (reference sequence). The CDR3 totals 15 residues. Between the trimmed V and J ends, which lost 2 bases and 8 bases, there was a span of 16 bases.

This clonotype occurred once. The chain links TRBV28 to TRBJ2-4, with TRBD1 matching 7 bases. Germline lookup yields CDR1 MDHEN and CDR2 SYDVKM. This CDR3 comprises 14 residues. V trimming: 6 bases; J trimming: 4 bases; junction bases outside the gene matches: 6. CDR3 in amino acids: CASRTGQPKNIQYF. CDR3 in DNA: TGTGCCAGCAGGACGGGACAGCCAAAAAACATTCAGTACTTC.

This chain connects TRBV7-2 to TRBJ2-7, with D tentatively TRBD1 (5 bases). Between the trimmed V and J ends, which lost 2 bases and 2 bases, there was a span of 22 bases. Germline values: CDR1 SGHTA, CDR2 FQGNSA. CDR3 length: 18 residues. For the CDR3, the DNA is TGTGCCAGCAGCTTAAGATTCGGTGGGGCAGGGCGCCCCTACGAGCAGTACTTC. Translation gives CASSLRFGGAGRPYEQYF.

Details on this clonotype: Germline is not matched at one junction end, which may reflect a read error. The chain uses TRBV10-1 and TRBJ2-5, with D possibly being TRBD1 (6 bases). The J call could be wrong; TRBJ2-7 is a better fit for the DNA end. The CDR3 has 13 amino acids. Germline V gene sequence: CDR1 WNHNN, CDR2 SYGVQD (reference sequence). For the CDR3, the DNA is TGCGCCGGCAGTAACGGACAGTCCTACGAGCAGTACTTC. Its translation: CAGSNGQSYEQYF.

This clonotype came up once. The chain employs TRBV5-1 and TRBJ2-5; the match to TRBD2 covers 10 bases. Germline V CDR1 and CDR2: SGHRS, YFSETQ. V dropped 9 bases and J dropped 5; count of bases not matched to a gene: 13. This CDR3 is built from 15 residues. The CDR3 protein is CATKRTSGFRETQYF. The CDR3 DNA sequence: TGCGCCACCAAACGGACTAGCGGTTTCCGGGAGACCCAGTACTTC.

The chain is built from TRBV7-9 and TRBJ2-7; TRBD2 might be the D (5 bases). Germline values: CDR1 SEHNR, CDR2 FQNEAQ (reference sequence). This CDR3 has 14 amino acids. V was clipped by 2 bases and J by 2 bases, with 10 bases between them. The CDR3 DNA reads TGTGCCAGCAGCTTATGGACTCGTCCCTACGAGCAGTACTTC. Protein sequence: CASSLWTRPYEQYF.

The J gene is TRBJ2-1, the V gene TRBV12-3 or TRBV12-4; the match to TRBD2 covers 8 bases. Trimming took 1 base from V and 1 from J; bases not matched to a gene: 6. The CDR3 length is 17 residues. CDR3 region: CASSLVGASGSYNEQFF. In DNA, the CDR3 is TGTGCCAGCAGTTTAGTTGGGGCTAGCGGGTCCTACAATGAGCAGTTCTTC.

This clonotype was found a few times. The chain combines TRBV14 with TRBJ2-3; either TRBD1 or TRBD2 may supply D (5 bases each). The germline gives CDR1 SGHDN, CDR2 FVKESK. The CDR3 is made up of 14 amino acids. V lost 1 base and J 11 bases, leaving 16 bases between the germline ends. The CDR3 nucleotides are TGTGCCAGCAGCCAAGGGTCGGGGACCCAAAAGCAGTATTTT. This codes for CASSQGSGTQKQYF.

The chain carries TRBV9 and TRBJ2-1, with a possible D match to TRBD1 (6 bases). V was trimmed by 0 bases and J by 3 bases, leaving 10 bases between them. Germline lookup yields CDR1 SGDLS and CDR2 YYNGEE. CDR3 length equals 15 residues. The DNA of the CDR3 is TGTGCCAGCAGCGTAGGCAGGGGAAACTACAATGAGCAGTTCTTC. Translating gives CASSVGRGNYNEQFF.

The chain couples TRBV29-1 to TRBJ2-1, with a tentative D call TRBD2 (6 bases). CDR3 size: 14 residues. The germline CDR1 and CDR2 sequences are SQVTM and ANQGSEA. Trimming left V 4 bases short and J 6 bases short, with 16 bases between. CDR3 region: CSVVWLAITNEQFF. DNA of the CDR3: TGCAGCGTTGTCTGGCTAGCGATCACCAATGAGCAGTTCTTC.

The sample holds a few counts of this clonotype. This chain links TRBV11-2 with TRBJ1-2, with D unresolved. The CDR3 has 15 amino acids. In germline, CDR1 is SGHAT, CDR2 FQNNGV. V was pared by 5 bases and J by 0 bases, with 13 bases between. The CDR3 DNA reads TGTGCCAGCAGCGACGGGCCGGGGACTAACTATGGCTACACCTTC. This encodes CASSDGPGTNYGYTF.

The rearrangement links TRBV19 to TRBJ2-3; D is undetermined. The V end was cut by 1 base, the J end by 1 base, with 6 bases between. Germline CDR1 is LNHDA and CDR2 is SQIVND (reference sequence). This CDR3 spans 14 amino acids. CDR3 in amino acids: CASSIGRRTDTQYF. The CDR3 DNA reads TGTGCCAGTAGTATAGGGAGACGCACAGATACGCAGTATTTT.

This clonotype was seen a few times. J is TRBJ2-1 and V is TRBV12-3 or TRBV12-4; D remains ambiguous. Trimming stripped 5 bases from V and 12 bases from J, with 14 bases between. CDR3 size: 12 residues. The CDR3 loop is CASSLGKGGQFF. The CDR3 coding sequence is TGTGCCAGCAGTCTAGGGAAGGGTGGGCAGTTCTTC.

This clonotype was seen only once. The rearrangement joins TRBV30 to TRBJ1-1; D unresolved. The CDR3 totals 16 residues. From germline, CDR1 is GTSNPN and CDR2 SVGIG (reference sequence). V lost 2 bases, J lost 3 bases, and 19 bases lay in between. This CDR3 is CAWSSRAGVRDTEAFF. In nucleotides, the CDR3 is TGTGCCTGGAGTTCAAGGGCTGGGGTCAGAGACACTGAAGCTTTCTTT.

The J gene is TRBJ2-7, the V gene TRBV28; 8 bases fit TRBD2. After removal of 7 bases from V and 3 bases from J, the junction contained 8 bases not matched to a gene. There are 14 residues in the CDR3. Germline V CDR1 and CDR2: MDHEN, SYDVKM. The CDR3 reads CASTRGGTNYEQYF. The CDR3, as DNA: TGTGCCAGCACCCGGGGGGGGACAAACTACGAGCAGTACTTC.

The V and J genes are TRBV21-1 and TRBJ2-5; the table's D call of TRBD1 was not tested on the DNA. TRBV21-1 is labeled a pseudogene. The CDR3 extends over 13 amino acids. The DNA for the CDR3 is TGTGCCAGTTCGGGCGTAATTCAAGAGACCCAGTACTTC. Protein product: CASSGVIQETQYF.

The table lists this clonotype with a count of one. The V call is TRBV27, the J call TRBJ2-1; 10 bases line up with TRBD2. This CDR3 is 15 amino acids long. J gave up 3 bases and V 5 bases, and 4 bases lay outside the gene matches. Germline CDR1 and CDR2: MNHEY and SMNVEV (reference sequence). This CDR3 is CASSLLAGIYNEQFF. In nucleotides, the CDR3 is TGTGCCAGCAGTCTACTAGCGGGAATCTACAATGAGCAGTTCTTC.

This chain links TRBV5-5 with TRBJ2-7; tentatively, D is TRBD2 (5 bases). V was shortened by 4 bases and J by 0 bases, with 8 bases between the two germline ends. The CDR3 is 13 residues long. Germline V gene sequence: CDR1 SGHKS, CDR2 YYEKEE (reference sequence). The CDR3 here is CASSALVSYEQYF. The CDR3 DNA is TGTGCCAGCAGCGCACTAGTCTCCTACGAGCAGTACTTC.

The table lists this clonotype with many counts. The gene calls are TRBV28 and TRBJ1-6; no definite D call. The ends were cut back, 6 bases at V and 7 bases at J, with 7 bases in the middle. The germline V gene encodes CDR1 MDHEN and CDR2 SYDVKM. The CDR3 covers 12 residues. CDR3 in amino acids: CASSLGNSPLHF. CDR3 nucleotide sequence: TGTGCCAGCAGCTTAGGGAATTCACCCCTCCACTTT.